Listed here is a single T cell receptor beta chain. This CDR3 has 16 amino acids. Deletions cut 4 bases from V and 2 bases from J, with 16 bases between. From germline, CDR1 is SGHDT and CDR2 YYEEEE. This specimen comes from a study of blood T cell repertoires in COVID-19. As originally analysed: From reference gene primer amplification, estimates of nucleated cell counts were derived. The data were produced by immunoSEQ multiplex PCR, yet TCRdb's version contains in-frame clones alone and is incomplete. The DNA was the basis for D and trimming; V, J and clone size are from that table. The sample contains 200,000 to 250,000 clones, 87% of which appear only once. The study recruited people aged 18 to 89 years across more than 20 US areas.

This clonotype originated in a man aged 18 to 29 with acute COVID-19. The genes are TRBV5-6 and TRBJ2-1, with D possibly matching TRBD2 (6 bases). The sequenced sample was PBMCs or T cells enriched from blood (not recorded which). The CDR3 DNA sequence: TGTGCCAGCAGCCCCGAGGGCCGCGGGACCTACAATGAGCAGTTCTTC. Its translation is CASSPEGRGTYNEQFF.